The sequence of this T cell receptor (beta chain) was determined in a study of blood T cell repertoires in COVID-19 (dated by TCRdb to 2019 to 2021). About the full investigation: Samples covering the acute and convalescent phases of COVID-19 were provided by collaborators in the United States, Italy and Spain. Samples came from the ongoing ImmuneRACE study (first 160 participants) plus 1,254 subjects from 6 global collaborators. The material from the prospective study consisted of cDNA or gDNA derived from T cells, B-cell-depleted T cells, or PBMCs. Where available, HLA class I and class II types were taken from metadata supplied by the sample provider and were not determined by assay-based typing. The dataset comprised deeply sampled blood TCRbeta repertoires from subjects exposed to, actively infected with, or recovered from COVID-19. A freely available public database, intended as a resource for researchers studying the immune response to SARS-CoV-2, is where the repertoires were released. Sample metadata almost always included a de-identified subject ID, COVID-19 status, age in years and sex. Results the study describes overall, beyond this receptor: The amount of clinical and demographic metadata varied by source and participant and was provided uncurated.

TCRbeta CDR3 regions were amplified from genomic DNA using the immunoSEQ Assay, a bias-controlled multiplex PCR. As for the original processing: The number of nucleated cells in each sample was estimated by amplification of reference gene primers within the assay. To quantify the absolute abundance of each unique TCRbeta CDR3 rearrangement, sequence reads were collapsed and filtered. Productive Simpson clonality was computed per sample as the square root of Simpson's diversity index over productive rearrangements. Imported from immuneACCESS, the table was reduced by TCRdb to in-frame sequences with V and J called. These copies leave out some clones; in studies compared against another copy, an unresolved V gene accounts for under half, and the cause of the remainder is not known. That table supplies the V and J calls and clone size; D and trimming were determined from the DNA. The sample contains approximately 150,000 clones, 80% to 90% of them found a single time. Just over 3% of the sample rests with the top ten.

About this clone: Its antigen is currently not known. Base qualities are not provided; no much larger clone lies one nucleotide away.

Counted from cysteine to phenylalanine, this CDR3 has 14 amino acids. The DNA shown is the 42-base CDR3, in frame from base 1. Via the germline V gene, CDR1 is SGHTA and CDR2 FQGTGA. Trimming costs V 4 bases and J 13 bases, and their ends lie 17 bases apart. Collaborating institutions collected whole blood in K2EDTA tubes following their own protocols. For TCRbeta analysis, collaborators shipped samples as frozen whole blood, isolated PBMCs, or DNA extracted from either of those sample types. The sample consisted of peripheral blood. The chain is made from TRBV7-3 and TRBJ1-6; a confident D gene designation cannot be given. This clonotype originated in a woman in her sixties or seventies with active COVID-19. The DNA reads as follows: TGTGCCAGCAGCTCAACGGCAGGCCCCTGGCCCCTCCACTTT. Its translation is CASSSTAGPWPLHF.